Presented here are 10 T cell receptor beta chains from one specimen sequenced in a study of cytomegalovirus exposure and HLA in healthy donors. PCR used 60 Vbeta primers and 13 Jbeta primers. Data came from immunoSEQ multiplex PCR; TCRdb stores just in-frame clones and leaves some out. The sample holds more than 110,000 clones, approximately 63% seen once. The material sequenced was PBMCs. These receptors all stem from a woman in her sixties or seventies in good health and CMV-seropositive.

The V and J genes are TRBV2 and TRBJ2-7; TRBD1 matches at 9 bases. The germline gives CDR1 SNHLY, CDR2 FYNNEI. Trimming took 7 bases from V and 4 from J; bases not matched to a gene: 5. The CDR3 totals 13 residues. CDR3 sequence reads: CASTGTGRYEQYF. DNA for the CDR3: TGTGCCAGCACAGGGACAGGGCGGTACGAGCAGTACTTC.

V and J are TRBV12-5 and TRBJ1-3; 10 nucleotides agree with TRBD1. V lost 1 base and J lost 3; bases outside the gene matches: 15. Per the germline V gene, CDR1 is LGHNT and CDR2 is FRNRAP. The CDR3 runs 20 residues. The CDR3: CASGLDTGTGVLFGGNTIYF. The DNA for the CDR3 is TGTGCTAGTGGTTTGGACACGGGGACAGGGGTCCTTTTCGGTGGAAACACCATATATTTT.

This rearrangement joins TRBV6-1 to TRBJ1-5, with unresolved D. The germline V gene has CDR1 MNHNS and CDR2 SASEGT. This CDR3 is built from 13 residues. V shed 10 bases and J shed 6 bases, with 16 bases lying between them. CDR3 nucleotide sequence: TGTGCCACGACGGCCGGGATAGGTCAGCCCCAGCATTTT. This codes for CATTAGIGQPQHF.

The CDR3 region has the DNA TGTGCCAGTTCTAGCGGGACATTCACAGATACGCAGTATTTT. This codes for CASSSGTFTDTQYF. The chain recombines TRBV2 with TRBJ2-3, with 9 positions matching TRBD2. Trimming removed 9 bases from V and 2 bases from J; junction bases left unmatched: 6. Germline CDR1 and CDR2: SNHLY and FYNNEI. The CDR3 loop spans 14 amino acids.

This sequence joins TRBV27 and TRBJ1-1; maybe TRBD1 (6 bases). CDR1 and CDR2 (germline): MNHEY, SMNVEV (reference sequence). The CDR3 has 14 amino acids. V was pared by 4 bases and J by 2 bases, with 11 bases between. Here the CDR3 reads CASSSTGGNTEAFF. As DNA, the CDR3 is TGTGCCAGCAGTTCGACAGGTGGAAACACTGAAGCTTTCTTT.

The V gene is TRBV6-1, the J gene TRBJ1-1, with D possibly TRBD1 on 6 matching bases. The CDR3 contains 13 residues. V was pared by 4 bases and J by 3 bases, with 9 bases between. Germline-derived CDR1 and CDR2 are MNHNS and SASEGT. In DNA, the CDR3 is TGTGCCAGCAGTGCCTCAGGGGACACTGAAGCTTTCTTT. Translation: CASSASGDTEAFF.

A few counts support this clone. CDR3: CASSLAAGGTETQYF. The CDR3 DNA reads TGCGCCAGCAGCTTGGCGGCAGGGGGGACGGAGACCCAGTACTTC. V and J are TRBV5-1 and TRBJ2-5, with TRBD1 as a possible D gene (7 bases). V shed 0 bases and J shed 5 bases, with 14 bases lying between them. Germline V lookup: CDR1 SGHRS, CDR2 YFSETQ. This CDR3 spans 15 amino acids.

This clone was found a few times. The rearrangement links TRBV30 to TRBJ1-2; no definite D call. Deletions cut 3 bases from V and 2 bases from J, with 4 bases between. Per germline, CDR1 GTSNPN and CDR2 SVGIG (reference sequence). The CDR3 extends over 11 amino acids. CDR3 in amino acids: CAWSRNYGYTF. The CDR3 coding sequence is TGTGCCTGGAGCCGGAACTATGGCTACACCTTC.

This clone was recorded a few times. The chain has TRBV5-1 and TRBJ1-2, with 7 bases lining up with TRBD1. The CDR3 is 13 residues long. The V gene's germline CDR1 is SGHRS and CDR2 YFSETQ. V lost 5 bases and J lost 3; bases outside the gene matches: 4. CDR3 DNA sequence: TGCGCCAGCAGTGTAGGGGGCGACTATGGCTACACCTTC. This codes for CASSVGGDYGYTF. Full variable domain (remainder filled in from reference TRBV5-1 and TRBJ1-2): KAGVTQTPRYLIKTRGQQVTLSCSPISGHRSVSWYQQTPGQGLQFLFEYFSETQRNKGNFPGRFSGRQFSNSRSEMNVSTLELGDSALYLCASSVGGDYGYTFGSGTRLTVV.

This clone was seen more than once but under ten times. The chain couples TRBV28 to TRBJ1-2; weak D call: TRBD1 (5 bases). The CDR3 is 17 residues long. Deletions cut 7 bases from V and 1 base from J, with 22 bases between. Germline V gives CDR1 MDHEN, CDR2 SYDVKM. CDR3 residues: CASTTGGTPTLNYGYTF. In DNA, the CDR3 is TGTGCCAGCACCACGGGAGGGACCCCGACTCTTAACTATGGCTACACCTTC.